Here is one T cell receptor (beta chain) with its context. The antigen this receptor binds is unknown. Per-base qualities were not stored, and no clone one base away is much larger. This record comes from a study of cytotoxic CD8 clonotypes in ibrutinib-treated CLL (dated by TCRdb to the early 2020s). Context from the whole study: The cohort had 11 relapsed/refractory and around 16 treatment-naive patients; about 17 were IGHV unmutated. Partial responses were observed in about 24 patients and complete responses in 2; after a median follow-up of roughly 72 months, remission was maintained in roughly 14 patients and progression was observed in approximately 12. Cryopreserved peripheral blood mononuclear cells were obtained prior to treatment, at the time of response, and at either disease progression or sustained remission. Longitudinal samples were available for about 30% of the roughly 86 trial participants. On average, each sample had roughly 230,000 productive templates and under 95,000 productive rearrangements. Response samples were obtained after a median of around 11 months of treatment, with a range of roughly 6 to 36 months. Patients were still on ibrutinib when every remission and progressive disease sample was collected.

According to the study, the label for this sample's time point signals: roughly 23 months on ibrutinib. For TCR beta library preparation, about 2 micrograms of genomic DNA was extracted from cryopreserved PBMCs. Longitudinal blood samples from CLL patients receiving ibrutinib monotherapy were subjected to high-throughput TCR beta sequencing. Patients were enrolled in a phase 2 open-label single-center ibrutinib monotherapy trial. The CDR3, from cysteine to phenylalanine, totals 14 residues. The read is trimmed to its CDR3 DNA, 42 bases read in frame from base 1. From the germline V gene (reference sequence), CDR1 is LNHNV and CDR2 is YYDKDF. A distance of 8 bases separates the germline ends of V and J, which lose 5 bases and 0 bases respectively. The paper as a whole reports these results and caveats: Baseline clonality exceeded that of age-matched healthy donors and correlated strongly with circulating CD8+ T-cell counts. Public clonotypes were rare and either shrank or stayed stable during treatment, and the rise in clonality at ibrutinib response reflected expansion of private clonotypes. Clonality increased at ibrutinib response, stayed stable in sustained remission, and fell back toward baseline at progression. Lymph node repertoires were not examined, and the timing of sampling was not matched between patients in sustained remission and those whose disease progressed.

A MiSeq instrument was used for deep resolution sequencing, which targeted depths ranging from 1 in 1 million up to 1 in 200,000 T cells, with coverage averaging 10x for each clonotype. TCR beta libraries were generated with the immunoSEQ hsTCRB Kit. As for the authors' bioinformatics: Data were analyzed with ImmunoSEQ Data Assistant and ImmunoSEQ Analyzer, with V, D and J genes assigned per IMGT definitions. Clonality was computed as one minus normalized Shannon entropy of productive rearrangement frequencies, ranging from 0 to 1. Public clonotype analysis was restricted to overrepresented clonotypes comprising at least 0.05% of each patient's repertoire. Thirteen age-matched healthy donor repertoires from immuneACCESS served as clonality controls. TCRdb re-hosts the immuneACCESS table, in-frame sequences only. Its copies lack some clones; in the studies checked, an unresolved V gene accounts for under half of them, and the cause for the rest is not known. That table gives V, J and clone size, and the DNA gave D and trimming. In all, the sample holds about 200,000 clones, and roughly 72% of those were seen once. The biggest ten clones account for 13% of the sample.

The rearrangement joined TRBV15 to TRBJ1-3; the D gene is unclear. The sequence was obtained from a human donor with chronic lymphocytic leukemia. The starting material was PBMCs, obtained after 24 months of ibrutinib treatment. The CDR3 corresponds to CATSGRSSGNTIYF. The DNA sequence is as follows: TGTGCCACCAGCGGCAGAAGCTCTGGAAACACCATATATTTT.